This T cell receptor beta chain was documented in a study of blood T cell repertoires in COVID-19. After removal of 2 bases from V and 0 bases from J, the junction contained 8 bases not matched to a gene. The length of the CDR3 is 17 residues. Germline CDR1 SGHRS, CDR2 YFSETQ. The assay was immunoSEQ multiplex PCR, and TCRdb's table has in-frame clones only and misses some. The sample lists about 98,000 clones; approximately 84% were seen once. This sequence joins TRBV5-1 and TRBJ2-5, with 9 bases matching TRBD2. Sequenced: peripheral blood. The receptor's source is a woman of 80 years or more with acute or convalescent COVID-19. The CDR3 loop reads CASSFWGLAGNQETQYF. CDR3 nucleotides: TGCGCCAGCAGCTTCTGGGGGCTAGCGGGGAACCAAGAGACCCAGTACTTC. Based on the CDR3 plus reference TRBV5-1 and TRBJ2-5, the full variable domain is KAGVTQTPRYLIKTRGQQVTLSCSPISGHRSVSWYQQTPGQGLQFLFEYFSETQRNKGNFPGRFSGRQFSNSRSEMNVSTLELGDSALYLCASSFWGLAGNQETQYFGPGTRLLVL.